These 32 T cell receptor beta chains originate from one sample sequenced in a study of blood T cell repertoires in COVID-19. Profiled with immunoSEQ multiplex PCR; TCRdb holds only in-frame clones, not every one. The table records over 90,000 clones, around 84% of them present only once. The sample comprised peripheral blood. These receptors all stem from a human donor in a cohort sampled during active COVID-19.

The V call is TRBV7-9, the J call TRBJ2-3; TRBD1 might be the D (6 bases). This CDR3 has 15 residues. Germline CDR1 reads SEHNR; CDR2 reads FQNEAQ (reference sequence). Deletions cut 1 base from V and 3 bases from J, with 11 bases between. The CDR3 loop is CASSLDQGGTDTQYF. The DNA of the CDR3 is TGTGCCAGCAGCTTAGATCAAGGGGGAACAGATACGCAGTATTTT.

The V and J genes are TRBV11-3 and TRBJ2-1; the D gene is possibly TRBD2 (6 bases). CDR1 SGHNT and CDR2 YENEEA come from the germline V gene. Trimming took 1 base from V and 10 from J, leaving 14 bases between them. This CDR3 spans 14 amino acids. The chain's CDR3 is CASSLAGDLGEQFF. The CDR3 DNA reads TGTGCCAGCAGCTTAGCGGGGGACCTTGGGGAGCAGTTCTTC.

The chain has TRBV19 and TRBJ1-4; a weak D match, TRBD1 (6 bases). Germline loops: CDR1 LNHDA, CDR2 SQIVND (reference sequence). The V and J ends lost 3 bases and 11 bases respectively, with 19 bases between them. This CDR3 has 15 residues. The CDR3 spells CASSIGGHPSAKLFF. The CDR3 coding sequence is TGTGCCAGTAGTATTGGGGGACACCCGAGCGCCAAACTGTTTTTT.

The chain couples TRBV11-2 to TRBJ2-5; no definite D call. This CDR3 is built from 15 residues. V lost 3 bases and J lost 2, with 13 bases in between. The germline CDR1 and CDR2 sequences are SGHAT and FQNNGV. The CDR3 reads CASSLGSGGQETQYF. CDR3 DNA: TGTGCCAGCAGCTTGGGTTCAGGTGGACAAGAGACCCAGTACTTC.

The rearrangement links TRBV5-4 to TRBJ1-2; the D is unclear. CDR1 SGHNT and CDR2 YYREEE come from the germline V gene (reference sequence). Trimming removed 4 bases from V and 4 bases from J, with 23 bases in between. CDR3 length equals 17 residues. CDR3 protein: CASSPLASVSSGYGYTF. DNA for the CDR3: TGTGCCAGCAGCCCTCTGGCCTCGGTCAGTTCAGGCTATGGCTACACCTTC.

The genes are TRBV29-1 and TRBJ2-6; tentative D call: TRBD2 (6 bases). CDR1 is SQVTM and CDR2 is ANQGSEA in the germline V gene. CDR3 length: 14 residues. The V and J ends lost 4 bases and 0 bases respectively, with 7 bases between them. The CDR3 DNA follows: TGCAGCGTTGGGAGGGGCTCTGGGGCCAACGTCCTGACTTTC. This sequence encodes CSVGRGSGANVLTF.

The V and J genes are TRBV2 and TRBJ1-5; 8 bases map to TRBD1. Trimming removed 4 bases from V and 0 bases from J; junction bases left unmatched: 11. Germline CDR1 is SNHLY and CDR2 is FYNNEI. This CDR3 has 18 residues. This chain's CDR3 is CASSASAGGFNSNQPQHF. In DNA form, the CDR3 reads TGTGCCAGCAGTGCGTCGGCAGGGGGCTTCAATAGCAATCAGCCCCAGCATTTT.

J is TRBJ2-1 and V is TRBV11-2, with D hard to call. The CDR3 sequence is 11 residues long. V was clipped by 5 bases and J by 8 bases, with 7 bases between them. CDR1 is SGHAT, CDR2 FQNNGV, per germline. The DNA of the CDR3 is TGTGCCAGCAGCGCAGGCCATGAGCAGTTCTTC. Its translation is CASSAGHEQFF.

This clone was recorded a few times. This chain uses TRBV5-5 with TRBJ1-3; the match to TRBD1 covers 8 bases. After removal of 3 bases from V and 0 bases from J, the junction contained 14 bases not matched to a gene. This CDR3 is built from 19 residues. The germline gives CDR1 SGHKS, CDR2 YYEKEE (reference sequence). CDR3 nucleotides: TGTGCCAGCAGCTCCTCCTTCGGAAGGACAGGGAGCTCTGGAAACACCATATATTTT. Its translation is CASSSSFGRTGSSGNTIYF. The full variable domain, with the rest looked up from reference TRBV5-5 and TRBJ1-3, is DAGVTQSPTHLIKTRGQQVTLRCSPISGHKSVSWYQQVLGQGPQFIFQYYEKEERGRGNFPDRFSARQFPNYSSELNVNALLLGDSALYLCASSSSFGRTGSSGNTIYFGEGSWLTVV.

The chain combines TRBV6-5 with TRBJ2-7, with 11 positions matching TRBD1. The junction had 8 bases not matched to a gene; V was cut back by 7 bases and J by 6 bases. Germline values: CDR1 MNHEY, CDR2 SVGAGI. The CDR3 is made up of 14 amino acids. CDR3 sequence reads: CASTIGTGGGEQYF. In DNA form, the CDR3 reads TGTGCCAGCACTATAGGGACAGGGGGTGGCGAGCAGTACTTC.

V usage is TRBV2 and J usage is TRBJ2-1; D gene unclear. The V and J ends lost 3 bases and 4 bases respectively, with 10 bases between them. The CDR3 sequence is 14 residues long. From germline, CDR1 is SNHLY and CDR2 FYNNEI. The DNA of the CDR3 is TGTGCCAGCAGTGATCGTGGGCAGTACAATGAGCAGTTCTTC. Translated: CASSDRGQYNEQFF.

The chain recombines TRBV9 with TRBJ2-5, with 9 bases fitting TRBD2. The CDR3 is made up of 15 amino acids. Germline CDR1 is SGDLS and CDR2 is YYNGEE. The junction had 3 bases not matched to a gene; V was cut back by 2 bases and J by 1 base. The CDR3 protein is CASSVASGAQETQYF. CDR3 in DNA: TGTGCCAGCAGCGTTGCTAGCGGGGCCCAAGAGACCCAGTACTTC.

Note on this clone: Within the sample, other DNA sequences also encode this same CDR3. The rearrangement joins TRBV5-1 to TRBJ1-1; D might be TRBD1 (5 bases). Between the trimmed V and J ends, which lost 0 bases and 1 base, there was a span of 7 bases. Germline values: CDR1 SGHRS, CDR2 YFSETQ. CDR3 length: 14 amino acids. CDR3 DNA sequence: TGCGCCAGCAGCTTGGTCGGGGGGAACACTGAAGCTTTCTTT. It is translated as CASSLVGGNTEAFF.

This clone was detected only once. The rearrangement joins TRBV19 to TRBJ1-2; weak D call: TRBD1 (6 bases). The V end lost 7 bases, the J end lost 5 bases, and 11 bases lay between the germline ends. This CDR3 comprises 12 residues. CDR1 is LNHDA and CDR2 is SQIVND in the germline V gene (reference sequence). The CDR3 DNA follows: TGTGCCAGTACCTGGCAGGGGTATGGCTACACCTTC. Amino acids: CASTWQGYGYTF.

This chain joins TRBV5-4 and TRBJ2-1; 8 positions match TRBD2. CDR3 size: 14 residues. Germline CDR1 is SGHNT and CDR2 is YYREEE (reference sequence). The junction had 11 bases not matched to a gene; V was cut back by 4 bases and J by 11 bases. The CDR3 nucleotides read TGTGCCAGCAGCCCGGGGGGGGGCCAACGCCAGCAGTTCTTC. Translation gives CASSPGGGQRQQFF.

The CDR3 protein is CASSLALAGGEKLFF. The CDR3 DNA is TGTGCCAGCAGCTTAGCTCTGGCGGGTGGAGAAAAACTGTTTTTT. J is TRBJ1-4 and V is TRBV7-8; the D is unclear. The CDR3 runs to 15 residues. Between the trimmed V and J ends, which lost 0 bases and 8 bases, there was a span of 13 bases. The germline V gene has CDR1 SGHVS and CDR2 FQNEAQ.

The gene calls are TRBV7-2 and TRBJ1-6; maybe TRBD1 (5 bases). Trimming cost V 5 bases and J 9 bases, with 14 bases left between them. This CDR3 is built from 14 residues. Per germline, CDR1 SGHTA and CDR2 FQGNSA. CDR3 coding DNA: TGTGCCAGCAGCCCGCGCCTTCAGGGTTCACCCCTCCACTTT. Protein: CASSPRLQGSPLHF.

The J gene is TRBJ2-5, the V gene TRBV3-1 (or the pseudogene TRBV3-2); D may be TRBD2 (7 bases). Per germline, CDR1 LGHDT and CDR2 YNNKEL (reference sequence). Trimming took off 3 bases at V and 3 bases at J, with 17 bases between the two ends. This CDR3 has 16 residues. CDR3 sequence (DNA): TGTGCCAGCAGCCAGGGCGGGGGCGTCGCCGAAGAGACCCAGTACTTC. Translated: CASSQGGGVAEETQYF.

The chain recombines TRBV6-5 with TRBJ2-1, with TRBD2 as a possible D gene (5 bases). Per germline, CDR1 MNHEY and CDR2 SVGAGI. Between the trimmed V and J ends, which lost 8 bases and 1 base, there was a span of 9 bases. The CDR3 totals 13 residues. CDR3 DNA sequence: TGTGCCAGCGGGTCGGGGTCCTACAATGAGCAGTTCTTC. It encodes CASGSGSYNEQFF.

This chain uses TRBV11-1 with TRBJ2-3; 12 nucleotides align to TRBD1. The CDR3 sequence is 16 residues long. Germline CDR1 reads SGHAT; CDR2 reads FQDESV (reference sequence). The junction had 9 bases not matched to a gene; V was cut back by 5 bases and J by 6 bases. CDR3 in DNA: TGTGCCAGCAGCCCCCGGGACAGGGGGCGCGGGGATACGCAGTATTTT. This translates into CASSPRDRGRGDTQYF.

V usage is TRBV7-3 and J usage is TRBJ2-3, with 8 bases fitting TRBD2. V trimming: 4 bases; J trimming: 2 bases; junction bases outside the gene matches: 5. This CDR3 has 15 amino acids. CDR1 SGHTA and CDR2 FQGTGA come from the germline V gene. Here the CDR3 DNA reads TGTGCCAGCAGCTCCGGGGGGGCATACACAGATACGCAGTATTTT. Translation: CASSSGGAYTDTQYF.

This clone was detected a few times. The chain combines TRBV19 with TRBJ1-2; 9 nucleotides match TRBD1. The germline CDR1 and CDR2 sequences are LNHDA and SQIVND (reference sequence). The junction had 16 bases not matched to a gene; V was cut back by 3 bases and J by 8 bases. The CDR3 loop spans 17 amino acids. In DNA form, the CDR3 reads TGTGCCAGTAGTATGTTGGGGAGGGACAGGGCTCGGTTGGGCTACACCTTC. It encodes CASSMLGRDRARLGYTF.

Notes on this clone: One end of the junction is discordant with germline, which a read error may explain. This chain joins TRBV20-1 and TRBJ2-3; perhaps TRBD2 as D (7 bases). The CDR3 contains 11 residues. Looked up from germline, CDR1 is DFQATT and CDR2 is SNEGSKA (reference sequence). CDR3 sequence (DNA): TGCAGTGCCTCGGGCGGGGGCCTGCACAATTTT. Residues: CSASGGGLHNF.

The V gene is TRBV7-6, the J gene TRBJ2-5, with D perhaps TRBD2 (6 bases). There are 13 residues in the CDR3. Germline lookup yields CDR1 SGHVS and CDR2 FNYEAQ. V lost 11 bases, J lost 7 bases, and 20 bases lay in between. The CDR3 protein is CALGAGLGGTQYF. The CDR3 DNA reads as TGTGCCCTCGGGGCAGGCCTCGGGGGGACCCAGTACTTC.

This clone was counted once. V gene TRBV6-5 combines with J gene TRBJ1-1, with a tentative D call TRBD1 (6 bases). Per the germline V gene, CDR1 is MNHEY and CDR2 is SVGAGI. V lost 6 bases and J 4 bases, leaving 12 bases between the germline ends. The CDR3 consists of 13 residues. The CDR3 DNA sequence: TGTGCCAGCAGCGGTGACAGGCCCACTGAAGCTTTCTTT. This gives the protein CASSGDRPTEAFF.

The rearrangement uses TRBV5-4 and TRBJ2-2, with D tentatively TRBD2 (7 bases). The V gene lost 9 bases and the J gene lost 3 bases, with 18 bases spanning the gap. Per the germline V gene, CDR1 is SGHNT and CDR2 is YYREEE (reference sequence). There are 15 residues in the CDR3. CDR3 sequence reads: CATGGGGGYTGELFF. The CDR3 DNA follows: TGTGCCACCGGGGGAGGCGGGGGCTACACCGGGGAGCTGTTTTTT.

This clone appeared a single time. This chain's CDR3 is CASSVRHGWVGTDTQYF. The CDR3 DNA is TGTGCCAGCAGCGTAAGACACGGTTGGGTGGGCACAGATACGCAGTATTTT. The rearrangement uses TRBV5-6 and TRBJ2-3; the D is unclear. This CDR3 contains 17 residues. The germline V and J ends were trimmed by 4 bases and 1 base, with 19 bases remaining between them. Germline V gene sequence: CDR1 SGHDT, CDR2 YYEEEE.

The chain recombines TRBV18 with TRBJ2-7, with D possibly being TRBD1 (6 bases). CDR1 and CDR2 from the germline V gene are KGHSH and LQKENI. The length of the CDR3 is 17 residues. The V gene lost 3 bases and the J gene lost 6 bases, with 24 bases spanning the gap. In DNA form, the CDR3 reads TGTGCCAGCTCACCTCAAATGATCAGGGGCCGTCCAACCGAGCAGTACTTC. This codes for CASSPQMIRGRPTEQYF.

The chain joins TRBV28 to TRBJ1-2; TRBD1 agrees at 7 bases. Germline V gene data show CDR1 as MDHEN and CDR2 as SYDVKM. The V and J ends lost 10 bases and 7 bases, in that order; junction bases with no gene match: 9. The CDR3 is made up of 12 amino acids. The CDR3 protein is CAIIDRVTGYTF. CDR3 DNA: TGTGCCATCATTGACAGGGTGACTGGCTACACCTTC.

The V and J genes are TRBV29-1 and TRBJ1-2; perhaps TRBD1 as D (5 bases). CDR1 SQVTM and CDR2 ANQGSEA come from the germline V gene. Trimming removed 2 bases at V and 8 bases at J, with 12 bases between. There are 12 residues in the CDR3. The CDR3 loop is CSVESPGLGYTF. In nucleotides, the CDR3 is TGCAGCGTTGAAAGTCCAGGGCTGGGCTACACCTTC.

The CDR3 coding sequence is TGTGCCAGCACAGGATATCAGACCCAGTACTTC. Protein: CASTGYQTQYF. This chain uses TRBV19 with TRBJ2-5; D is perhaps TRBD1 (5 bases). Trimming removed 9 bases from V and 6 bases from J, with 11 bases in between. The CDR3 consists of 11 residues. CDR1 is LNHDA and CDR2 is SQIVND in the germline V gene (reference sequence).

V and J are TRBV19 and TRBJ1-2, with D perhaps matching TRBD1 (5 bases). CDR3 size: 13 residues. CDR1 LNHDA and CDR2 SQIVND come from the germline V gene (reference sequence). V lost 3 bases, J lost 4 bases, and 9 bases lay in between. This chain's CDR3 is CASSIDTGYGYTF. Here the CDR3 DNA reads TGTGCCAGTAGTATTGACACAGGCTATGGCTACACCTTC.